The clone carrying this T cell receptor beta chain was seen ten or more times. Its target is unknown. Amplified TCR beta CDR3 regions came from RNA transcripts. When the TCR CDR3 underwent first-round RT-PCR, the HTBI primer set was used. TCRdb fed the multiplex PCR reads into MiXCR, producing one record per CDR3 protein. This table holds about 360,000 distinct CDR3 sequences, approximately 13% found once. The source of the sample is a study of T cells in Graves' hyperthyroidism and ophthalmopathy. Study results and limitations: Peripheral blood also featured most of the thyroid clonotypes expanded above 0.001.

This CDR3 has 15 amino acids. Germline assignment: CDR1 SGHTA and CDR2 FQGTGA. V lost 5 bases, J lost 8 bases, and 10 bases stayed unmatched. The chain links TRBV7-3 to TRBJ2-1, with TRBD1 matching 9 bases. The sequence was obtained from a woman aged 18-29 years with Graves' hyperthyroidism. Sequencing used blood. The CDR3 sequence: CASSQGQGMRYEQFF. CDR3 DNA sequence: TGTGCCAGCAGCCAAGGACAGGGGATGAGGTATGAGCAGTTCTTC.